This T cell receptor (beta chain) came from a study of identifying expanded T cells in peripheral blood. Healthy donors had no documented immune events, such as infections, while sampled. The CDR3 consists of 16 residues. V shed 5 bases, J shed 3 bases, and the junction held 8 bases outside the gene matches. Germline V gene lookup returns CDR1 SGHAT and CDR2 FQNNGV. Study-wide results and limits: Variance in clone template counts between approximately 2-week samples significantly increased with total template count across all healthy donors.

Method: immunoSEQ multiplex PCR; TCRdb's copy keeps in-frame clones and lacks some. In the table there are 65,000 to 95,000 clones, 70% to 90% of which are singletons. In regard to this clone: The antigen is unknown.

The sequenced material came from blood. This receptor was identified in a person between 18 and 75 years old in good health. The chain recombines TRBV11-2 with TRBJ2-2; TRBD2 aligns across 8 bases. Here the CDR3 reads CASSPLAVLDTGELFF. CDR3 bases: TGTGCCAGCAGCCCACTAGCGGTGCTGGACACCGGGGAGCTGTTTTTT.